The 17 T cell receptor beta chains below come from one sample, sequenced in a study of early T cells in non-severe SARS-CoV-2 infection. In TCRdb, the 5' RACE reads were re-called with MiXCR into one record per CDR3 protein. The sample gives 85,000 to 95,000 distinct CDR3 sequences, about 14% of which show up once; around 0.58% is in the top ten. The sequenced material came from whole blood. These receptors were collected from an adult who was a healthcare worker with PCR-confirmed SARS-CoV-2 infection or an uninfected control (not recorded which).

This clonotype was found a few times. The chain joins TRBV20-1 to TRBJ2-1; 10 nucleotides match TRBD2. CDR1 is DFQATT and CDR2 is SNEGSKA in the germline V gene (reference sequence). CDR3 size: 15 residues. The ends lost 0 bases at V and 10 bases at J; junction bases unmatched: 9. The CDR3 nucleotides read TGCAGTGCTAGAGATGGAAGCGGGGGGGATTGGGAGCAGTTCTTC. Translating gives CSARDGSGGDWEQFF.

The chain combines TRBV10-3 with TRBJ1-2; no clear D. The CDR3 contains 13 residues. Germline assignment: CDR1 ENHRY and CDR2 SYGVKD. Between the trimmed V and J ends, which lost 0 bases and 2 bases, there was a span of 4 bases. The CDR3 DNA reads as TGTGCCATCAGTGAGTCGAGCAACTATGGCTACACCTTC. Protein: CAISESSNYGYTF.

This clonotype was seen more than once but under ten times. The chain carries TRBV4-2 and TRBJ2-5; TRBD2 agrees at 11 bases. Germline-derived CDR1 and CDR2 are LGHNA and YNFKEQ. The CDR3 is 16 residues long. The ends lost 4 bases at V and 6 bases at J; junction bases unmatched: 10. In DNA, the CDR3 is TGTGCCAGCAGCCTACTAACTAGCGGGGGCGGGAAGACCCAGTACTTC. This encodes CASSLLTSGGGKTQYF.

The chain couples TRBV24-1 to TRBJ2-3; D remains ambiguous. Between the trimmed V and J ends, which lost 1 base and 1 base, there was a span of 5 bases. This CDR3 is built from 14 residues. Looked up from germline, CDR1 is KGHDR and CDR2 is SFDVKD. The CDR3 DNA reads TGTGCCACCAGTGATTTCGAACGCACAGATACGCAGTATTTT. Its protein is CATSDFERTDTQYF.

The table lists this clonotype with many counts. J is TRBJ2-1 and V is TRBV6-2 or TRBV6-3, with D perhaps matching TRBD1 (6 bases). The CDR3 sequence is 15 residues long. The V end was cut by 7 bases, the J end by 10 bases, with 23 bases between. From germline, CDR1 is MNHEY and CDR2 SVGEGT. This CDR3 is CASILNRDRLREQFF. For the CDR3, the DNA is TGTGCCAGCATTCTCAACAGGGATCGGCTTAGGGAGCAGTTCTTC.

This clonotype was seen a few times. The DNA for the CDR3 is TGTGCCAGCAGCTCGCTGACAGGGGGCACGGATGGCTACACCTTC. It is translated as CASSSLTGGTDGYTF. V is TRBV11-2 and J is TRBJ1-2, with TRBD1 matching 10 bases. Germline loops: CDR1 SGHAT, CDR2 FQNNGV. V shed 4 bases and J 6 bases; nucleotides not matched to a gene: 8. The CDR3 runs to 15 residues.

This clonotype appeared a single time. The chain links TRBV30 to TRBJ1-3; 7 bases align to TRBD1. Germline CDR1 GTSNPN, CDR2 SVGIG (reference sequence). This CDR3 has 15 residues. V trimming: 3 bases; J trimming: 1 base; junction bases outside the gene matches: 6. CDR3 protein: CAWSRTGDSGNTIYF. In DNA form, the CDR3 reads TGTGCCTGGAGCCGCACAGGGGATTCTGGAAACACCATATATTTT.

A few counts support this clonotype. The rearrangement joins TRBV19 to TRBJ2-3; TRBD1 matches at 7 bases. The CDR3 runs 18 residues. Germline trimming cut 4 bases from V and 2 bases from J; bases unmatched to any gene: 15. The germline CDR1 and CDR2 sequences are LNHDA and SQIVND (reference sequence). The CDR3 sequence: CASSTRPPDRYFTDTQYF. The CDR3 DNA sequence: TGTGCCAGTAGTACCCGACCCCCGGACAGGTACTTCACAGATACGCAGTATTTT.

This clonotype has more than one count but fewer than ten. This chain links TRBV6-5 with TRBJ2-1; 11 nucleotides match TRBD2. Germline V gene sequence: CDR1 MNHEY, CDR2 SVGAGI. The CDR3 covers 17 residues. Unmatched junction bases numbered 11, after V lost 6 bases and J lost 4 bases. CDR3 loop: CASSSVAGGPGYNEQFF. CDR3 DNA: TGTGCCAGCAGCTCAGTAGCGGGGGGGCCGGGATACAATGAGCAGTTCTTC.

This clonotype has only a few counts. The chain links TRBV7-3 to TRBJ1-1; 7 positions agree with TRBD1. The V gene end was trimmed by 5 bases and the J gene end by 7 bases; junction bases not matched to a gene: 7. CDR1 is SGHTA and CDR2 is FQGTGA in the germline V gene. The CDR3 is 13 residues long. The CDR3 here is CASSTTGRVEAFF. The CDR3 DNA follows: TGTGCCAGCAGCACGACAGGGCGGGTTGAAGCTTTCTTT.

This chain links TRBV15 with TRBJ2-2, with 7 bases aligning to TRBD1. The V and J ends lost 1 base and 3 bases, in that order; junction bases with no gene match: 2. The CDR3 totals 15 residues. CDR1 and CDR2 (germline): LNHNV, YYDKDF (reference sequence). In nucleotides, the CDR3 is TGTGCCACCAGCAGAGGAGACAGGGACACCGGGGAGCTGTTTTTT. Residues: CATSRGDRDTGELFF.

This clonotype rates as medium-sized. The chain recombines TRBV4-1 with TRBJ1-2, with TRBD1 as a possible D gene (5 bases). The germline V and J ends were trimmed by 2 bases and 8 bases, with 15 bases remaining between them. Germline-derived CDR1 and CDR2 are MGHRA and YSYEKL. This CDR3 comprises 14 residues. The CDR3 protein is CASSQNTGVKGYTF. CDR3 coding DNA: TGCGCCAGCAGCCAAAATACGGGGGTGAAGGGCTACACCTTC.

This chain joins TRBV5-1 and TRBJ2-5; D is perhaps TRBD1 or TRBD2 (5 bases each). The CDR3 is 16 residues long. Trimming shortened V by 4 bases and J by 5 bases, and 21 bases separated the two germline ends. The germline gives CDR1 SGHRS, CDR2 YFSETQ. CDR3 sequence (DNA): TGCGCCAGCAGCGGGGCGGGCAGAATTGCCTTCGAGACCCAGTACTTC. Translating gives CASSGAGRIAFETQYF. The whole variable domain, filled in from reference TRBV5-1 and TRBJ2-5, reads KAGVTQTPRYLIKTRGQQVTLSCSPISGHRSVSWYQQTPGQGLQFLFEYFSETQRNKGNFPGRFSGRQFSNSRSEMNVSTLELGDSALYLCASSGAGRIAFETQYFGPGTRLLVL.

This clonotype was counted at least ten times. The rearrangement links TRBV18 to TRBJ2-6; D perhaps matches TRBD1 (6 bases). Trimming shortened V by 1 base and J by 0 bases, and 10 bases separated the two germline ends. Germline values: CDR1 KGHSH, CDR2 LQKENI. There are 17 residues in the CDR3. The CDR3 DNA follows: TGTGCCAGCTCACCACGGGACACGCACTCTGGGGCCAACGTCCTGACTTTC. Protein product: CASSPRDTHSGANVLTF.

The rearrangement joins TRBV11-2 to TRBJ1-1, with D uncertain. The V end lost 3 bases, the J end lost 1 base, and 12 bases lay between the germline ends. The CDR3 has 15 residues. CDR1 and CDR2 from the germline V gene are SGHAT and FQNNGV. The CDR3 bases are TGTGCCAGCAGCTTCAAGTGGGGTGGGAACACTGAAGCTTTCTTT. Its protein is CASSFKWGGNTEAFF. The full variable domain, with the rest looked up from reference TRBV11-2 and TRBJ1-1, is EAGVAQSPRYKIIEKRQSVAFWCNPISGHATLYWYQQILGQGPKLLIQFQNNGVVDDSQLPKDRFSAERLKGVDSTLKIQPAKLEDSAVYLCASSFKWGGNTEAFFGQGTRLTVV.

This clonotype was recorded at least ten times. The chain links TRBV12-3 or TRBV12-4 to TRBJ2-1; 8 bases agree with TRBD2. The CDR3 contains 11 residues. V shed 7 bases, J shed 9 bases, and the junction held 2 bases outside the gene matches. The CDR3 DNA is TGTGCCAGCACGGGAGGGGTTGAGCAGTTCTTC. This codes for CASTGGVEQFF.

The rearrangement uses TRBV20-1 and TRBJ2-5; a possible D gene is TRBD2 (6 bases). CDR3 length equals 12 residues. Trimming pared 3 bases from V and 5 bases from J, leaving 10 bases between. Germline lookup yields CDR1 DFQATT and CDR2 SNEGSKA (reference sequence). The CDR3 here is CSASTRGETQYF. The CDR3 DNA reads TGCAGTGCTAGTACCCGGGGGGAGACCCAGTACTTC.